This T cell receptor (beta chain) is from a study of blood T cell repertoires in COVID-19. Study-wide context: Researchers got acute and convalescent COVID-19 samples from the United States, Italy and Spain. T cells, B-cell-depleted T cells, or PBMCs provided the cDNA or gDNA that served as material.

Per the study methods: Nucleated cell counts were estimated from reference gene primer amplification. TCRdb's table, derived via immunoSEQ multiplex PCR, lists solely in-frame clones and lacks some. That table furnishes V, J and clone size, whereas the DNA furnished D and trimming. The table lists just under 300,000 clones, more than 85% of them singletons. The CDR3 consists of 15 residues. Losses at the gene ends were 4 bases for V and 7 bases for J; bases not matched to a gene: 9. In germline, CDR1 is SGHTA, CDR2 FQGNSA. The sample was peripheral blood. The genes are TRBV7-2 and TRBJ2-7; 11 positions agree with TRBD2. The receptor was isolated from a man in his 70s with acute or convalescent COVID-19. CDR3 residues: CASSSRLAGRYEQYF. The DNA of the CDR3 is TGTGCCAGCAGCTCCCGACTAGCGGGGAGATATGAGCAGTACTTC. The variable domain in full, completed from reference TRBV7-2 and TRBJ2-7, reads GAGVSQSPSNKVTEKGKDVELRCDPISGHTALYWYRQSLGQGLEFLIYFQGNSAPDKSGLPSDRFSAERTGGSVSTLTIQRTQQEDSAVYLCASSSRLAGRYEQYFGPGTRLTVT.